The 24 T cell receptor beta chains below all came from one sample that was sequenced in a study of T cell repertoires in cytomegalovirus infection. A single record per CDR3 protein comes from TCRdb applying MiXCR to the reads. The sample lists 210,000 or so distinct CDR3 sequences; 5% to 8.5% were seen once. Sequences were obtained from PBMCs. The receptors here all came from a human donor in good health (CMV status not recorded). Some clones in this sample may be carry-over from other donors' samples.

This clonotype was seen ten or more times. The chain has TRBV28 and TRBJ2-5, with TRBD2 matching 13 bases. With V trimmed by 3 bases and J by 9 bases, 16 bases remained unmatched. The germline CDR1 and CDR2 sequences are MDHEN and SYDVKM. CDR3 length: 18 amino acids. The CDR3 DNA is TGTGCCAGCAGTTTCCCGACGACTAGCGGGGGGAAGAGAAGGGCCCAGTACTTC. Its protein product is CASSFPTTSGGKRRAQYF.

On this clonotype itself: One base away lies a much larger clone, so this may be a sequencing read error. The chain is built from TRBV10-2 and TRBJ1-5; weak D call: TRBD1 (5 bases). CDR3 length: 14 residues. Germline V gives CDR1 WSHSY, CDR2 SAAADI. DNA of the CDR3: TGCGGCAGCAGTGAGGGGCGGGTGGGCCAGCCCCAGCATTTT. Protein sequence: CGSSEGRVGQPQHF.

This clonotype was counted at least ten times. The chain employs TRBV7-8 and TRBJ2-1; 14 nucleotides agree with TRBD2. CDR3 length: 17 amino acids. With 4 bases clipped from V and 3 bases from J, the junction kept 5 bases outside the gene matches. Germline V lookup: CDR1 SGHVS, CDR2 FQNEAQ. The CDR3 DNA follows: TGTGCCAGCAGCTGGACTAGCGGGGGGCGGGTCTACAATGAGCAGTTCTTC. Translation gives CASSWTSGGRVYNEQFF.

In this sample, this clonotype turned up many times. The gene calls are TRBV10-2 and TRBJ1-6; unclear D gene. Germline-derived CDR1 and CDR2 are WSHSY and SAAADI. V lost 2 bases and J 7 bases, leaving 12 bases between the germline ends. The CDR3 runs 15 residues. The CDR3 here is CASSEPGQRNSPLHF. The CDR3 DNA reads as TGCGCCAGCAGTGAGCCGGGCCAAAGGAATTCACCCCTCCACTTT.

There are many counts of this clonotype. This chain joins TRBV7-2 and TRBJ1-1, with no clear D. CDR1 and CDR2 (germline): SGHTA, FQGNSA. The V end was cut by 1 base, the J end by 4 bases, with 10 bases between. The CDR3 extends over 14 amino acids. The CDR3 nucleotides are TGTGCCAGCAGCTTAGAAGGCTCTGCCACTGAAGCTTTCTTT. Its translation is CASSLEGSATEAFF.

This clonotype was counted at least ten times. This chain links TRBV5-1 with TRBJ2-1; D remains ambiguous. The V end was cut by 5 bases, the J end by 1 base, with 19 bases between. Germline V lookup: CDR1 SGHRS, CDR2 YFSETQ. The CDR3 spans 17 residues. As DNA, the CDR3 is TGCGCCAGCAGTTTTTCCCCGTCTGGGGTTTCCTACAATGAGCAGTTCTTC. Residues: CASSFSPSGVSYNEQFF.

This clonotype has a count of ten or more. The chain joins TRBV23-1 to TRBJ1-4; 7 bases are shared with TRBD1. TRBV23-1 is noted as an ORF with a role that remains uncertain. V dropped 0 bases and J dropped 7; count of bases not matched to a gene: 8. The CDR3 is 16 amino acids. Written as DNA, the CDR3 is TGCGCCAGCAGTCAATCATTGAGGGGGCCGAGTGAAAAACTGTTTTTT. Its translation: CASSQSLRGPSEKLFF.

The sample holds many counts of this clonotype. The chain uses TRBV11-2 and TRBJ2-4, with 10 bases lining up with TRBD1. J gave up 6 bases and V 6 bases, and 5 bases lay outside the gene matches. CDR3 length: 14 residues. CDR1 and CDR2 (germline): SGHAT, FQNNGV. The CDR3: CASSSGTGVNIQYF. The CDR3 DNA sequence: TGTGCCAGCAGTTCCGGGACAGGGGTAAACATTCAGTACTTC. The variable domain in full, completed from reference TRBV11-2 and TRBJ2-4, reads EAGVAQSPRYKIIEKRQSVAFWCNPISGHATLYWYQQILGQGPKLLIQFQNNGVVDDSQLPKDRFSAERLKGVDSTLKIQPAKLEDSAVYLCASSSGTGVNIQYFGAGTRLSVL.

This clonotype appeared many times. The chain is built from TRBV15 and TRBJ2-1; the D gene is possibly TRBD1 (6 bases). There are 14 residues in the CDR3. V lost 3 bases and J 2 bases, leaving 8 bases between the germline ends. Germline CDR1 and CDR2: LNHNV and YYDKDF (reference sequence). CDR3 sequence (DNA): TGTGCCACCAGCAGGCAGGGGACCTACAATGAGCAGTTCTTC. It yields the protein CATSRQGTYNEQFF.

This clonotype has ten or more counts. V is TRBV28 and J is TRBJ2-7, with D unresolved. Between the trimmed V and J ends, which lost 2 bases and 2 bases, there was a span of 13 bases. From germline, CDR1 is MDHEN and CDR2 SYDVKM. The CDR3 has 15 amino acids. CDR3 sequence (DNA): TGTGCCAGCAGTTTAATAGCAAAGGGCCCCTACGAGCAGTACTTC. The encoded protein is CASSLIAKGPYEQYF.

The sample holds many counts of this clonotype. V is TRBV7-2 and J is TRBJ1-1; weak D call: TRBD1 (5 bases). The CDR3 runs to 12 residues. V lost 2 bases to trimming and J lost 5 bases, with 6 bases between them. Germline CDR1 SGHTA, CDR2 FQGNSA. The CDR3 DNA reads as TGTGCCAGCAGCTTACGACAGACTGAAGCTTTCTTT. It encodes CASSLRQTEAFF.

This clonotype was recorded many times. V is TRBV12-3 or TRBV12-4 and J is TRBJ1-6; D is perhaps TRBD1 (6 bases). The CDR3 has 17 amino acids. V lost 3 bases to trimming and J lost 5 bases, with 17 bases between them. CDR3: CASSLNRGAWNNSPLHF. DNA for the CDR3: TGTGCCAGCAGTTTGAATAGGGGGGCATGGAATAATTCACCCCTCCACTTT.

This clonotype was seen repeatedly, ten times or more. V and J are TRBV7-8 and TRBJ2-1; TRBD1 might be the D (6 bases). V was cut by 2 bases and J by 7 bases, with 15 bases left in between. Germline CDR1 SGHVS, CDR2 FQNEAQ. The CDR3 spans 15 residues. The chain's CDR3 is CASSLTAGVGNEQFF. CDR3 bases: TGTGCCAGCAGCTTAACGGCAGGGGTGGGGAATGAGCAGTTCTTC.

The chain has TRBV6-8 and TRBJ1-4, with 7 bases aligning to TRBD1. The CDR3 consists of 13 residues. CDR1 and CDR2 from the germline V gene are MNHGY and SAAAGT. V shed 7 bases and J 7 bases; nucleotides not matched to a gene: 6. CDR3 in amino acids: CASTVTGSEKLFF. In DNA form, the CDR3 reads TGTGCCAGCACGGTGACAGGGAGTGAAAAACTGTTTTTT.

The chain links TRBV20-1 to TRBJ2-2; D remains ambiguous. V dropped 1 base and J dropped 3 bases, with 12 bases sitting between them. The CDR3 totals 15 residues. CDR1 and CDR2 from the germline V gene are DFQATT and SNEGSKA (reference sequence). In DNA form, the CDR3 reads TGCAGTGCTAGAGGCGGCAGGACCTACACCGGGGAGCTGTTTTTT. Translation gives CSARGGRTYTGELFF.

This clonotype was observed at least ten times. The genes are TRBV4-3 and TRBJ1-1; a weak D match, TRBD1 (5 bases). Trimming took 4 bases from V and 4 from J, leaving 13 bases between them. The CDR3 spans 14 residues. Germline CDR1 is LGHNA and CDR2 is YSLEER. DNA of the CDR3: TGCGCCAGCAGCCCCGGGACTGGGATCACTGAAGCTTTCTTT. It encodes CASSPGTGITEAFF.

The table lists this clonotype with many counts. The chain couples TRBV11-2 to TRBJ2-1, with D possibly matching TRBD1 (6 bases). The V gene's germline CDR1 is SGHAT and CDR2 FQNNGV. V gave up 5 bases and J gave up 4 bases, with 12 bases separating them. CDR3 length: 14 residues. As DNA, the CDR3 is TGTGCCAGCAGCCGAGGGGGTTCATACAATGAGCAGTTCTTC. Its translation: CASSRGGSYNEQFF.

This clonotype was seen repeatedly, ten times or more. The chain combines TRBV11-2 with TRBJ2-3; either TRBD1 or TRBD2 may supply D (5 bases each). The CDR3 covers 16 residues. V lost 1 base and J lost 2, with 13 bases in between. Germline V gene lookup returns CDR1 SGHAT and CDR2 FQNNGV. The CDR3: CASSLVLGVNTDTQYF. CDR3 sequence (DNA): TGTGCCAGCAGCTTAGTTCTGGGGGTTAACACAGATACGCAGTATTTT.

This clonotype was observed a few times. This chain uses TRBV29-1 with TRBJ1-2; 9 nucleotides align to TRBD1. Germline V lookup: CDR1 SQVTM, CDR2 ANQGSEA. V lost 6 bases and J lost 8; bases outside the gene matches: 10. This CDR3 region has 13 residues. The DNA for the CDR3 is TGCAGCGTGTCGGGGACAGGGCAAGGCGGCTACACCTTC. This sequence encodes CSVSGTGQGGYTF.

At least ten counts were recorded for this clonotype. V and J are TRBV2 and TRBJ2-2; D may match TRBD1 or TRBD2 (5 bases each). Trimming stripped 6 bases from V and 4 bases from J, with 18 bases between. This CDR3 spans 16 amino acids. CDR1 and CDR2 (germline): SNHLY, FYNNEI. DNA of the CDR3: TGTGCCAGCAGGCGACTCCGGGACCCTATCACCGGGGAGCTGTTTTTT. Residues: CASRRLRDPITGELFF.

This clonotype came up many times. The V and J genes are TRBV7-2 and TRBJ1-1; D uncertain. This CDR3 region has 16 residues. V lost 2 bases to trimming and J lost 1 base, with 14 bases between them. Germline V gives CDR1 SGHTA, CDR2 FQGNSA. CDR3 DNA sequence: TGTGCCAGCAGCTTAACTCACGGACCTCCGAACACTGAAGCTTTCTTT. Its protein product is CASSLTHGPPNTEAFF.

This clonotype appeared many times. The chain combines TRBV6-5 with TRBJ2-2; D may be TRBD1 (5 bases). The CDR3 spans 14 residues. V shed 8 bases and J shed 7 bases, with 17 bases lying between them. In germline, CDR1 is MNHEY, CDR2 SVGAGI. Here the CDR3 reads CASHSKGLGGELFF. CDR3 nucleotide sequence: TGTGCCAGCCATTCCAAGGGGCTGGGCGGGGAGCTGTTTTTT.

To note about this clonotype: A much larger clone lies one base from this, so it may be a read error. This sequence joins TRBV28 and TRBJ1-4, with D tentatively TRBD1 (6 bases). CDR3 size: 14 residues. CDR1 and CDR2 from the germline V gene are MDHEN and SYDVKM. The CDR3 bases are TGTGCCGGCAGAGGACAGACAACTAATGAAAAACTGTTTTTT. It encodes CAGRGQTTNEKLFF.

This clonotype was counted at least ten times. The CDR3 spells CSGNRGGDQPQHF. The CDR3 DNA reads TGCAGTGGTAACCGGGGTGGAGATCAGCCCCAGCATTTT. The chain carries TRBV20-1 and TRBJ1-5; no clear D. The V end lost 7 bases, the J end lost 5 bases, and 15 bases lay between the germline ends. Per germline, CDR1 DFQATT and CDR2 SNEGSKA (reference sequence). This CDR3 region has 13 residues.